Reported below is one T cell receptor beta chain. The sample is drawn from a study of radiotherapy plus CTLA-4 blockade in lung cancer. Clones were sequenced by immunoSEQ multiplex PCR, and TCRdb holds only the in-frame ones, with some missing. The data contain 90,000 to 100,000 clones, around 84% of them singletons. The sample was peripheral blood, taken from a patient treated with radiotherapy plus ipilimumab. The sequence was collected from a human donor with non-small cell lung cancer that progressed on radiotherapy plus ipilimumab.

The CDR3: CATSIQDLYNEQFF. The DNA of the CDR3 is TGTGCCACCAGCATTCAGGACCTCTACAATGAGCAGTTCTTC. The chain joins TRBV15 to TRBJ2-1, with no clear D. Germline V gene lookup returns CDR1 LNHNV and CDR2 YYDKDF (reference sequence). CDR3 size: 14 residues. The V end was cut by 4 bases, the J end by 3 bases, with 10 bases between.